Only one count was recorded for the clone carrying this T cell receptor beta chain. This sample stems from a study of identifying expanded T cells in peripheral blood. Libraries were prepared by immunoSEQ multiplex PCR; TCRdb keeps only in-frame clonotypes and omits some of them. Here the sample spans about 110,000 clones, approximately 90% being singletons. In germline, CDR1 is MDHEN, CDR2 SYDVKM. CDR3 length equals 15 residues. V trimming: 5 bases; J trimming: 4 bases; junction bases outside the gene matches: 9. The source material was blood. The chain employs TRBV28 and TRBJ2-3; 7 nucleotides line up with TRBD1. This clonotype was sampled from a person aged 18 to 70 in good health. The CDR3, as DNA: TGTGCCAGCAGTCCTACAGGGGCCGTCGCAGATACGCAGTATTTT. Protein: CASSPTGAVADTQYF.